These 16 T cell receptor beta chains were sequenced from one sample in a study of T cell responses to AZD1222 COVID-19 vaccine. The repertoire was sequenced with immunoSEQ multiplex PCR; TCRdb's copy has only in-frame clones and lacks some. The sample has around 110,000 clones, 92% seen once. Sequencing used peripheral blood, obtained 28 days after the second AZD1222 dose. These receptors were collected from an adult who received the AZD1222 COVID-19 vaccine.

This sequence joins TRBV21-1 and TRBJ2-7; the table calls TRBD2, which could not be checked here. TRBV21-1 is listed as a pseudogene. The CDR3 spans 16 residues. The DNA for the CDR3 is TGTGCCAGCAGCAAAGCGGTAGAGGGAGGCCCCTTTCTGCAGTACTTC. Translated, it gives CASSKAVEGGPFLQYF.

The CDR3, as DNA: TGTGCCAGCAGTCCGGGACTAGCGATAACCGGGGAGCTGTTTTTT. This gives the protein CASSPGLAITGELFF. The V call is TRBV6-2 or TRBV6-3, the J call TRBJ2-2; TRBD2 aligns across 10 bases. The CDR3 is 15 amino acids. Unmatched junction bases numbered 5, after V lost 5 bases and J lost 5 bases. CDR1 MNHEY and CDR2 SVGEGT come from the germline V gene.

This clone is a singleton in its sample. The chain recombines TRBV19 with TRBJ1-4; no definite D call. Germline lookup yields CDR1 LNHDA and CDR2 SQIVND (reference sequence). Deletions cut 4 bases from V and 7 bases from J, with 13 bases between. The CDR3 is made up of 14 amino acids. The CDR3 DNA sequence: TGTGCCAGTAGTACGGGTAGAAGAGGTGAAAAACTGTTTTTT. Its protein is CASSTGRRGEKLFF. Full variable domain (missing parts from reference TRBV19 and TRBJ1-4): DGGITQSPKYLFRKEGQNVTLSCEQNLNHDAMYWYRQDPGQGLRLIYYSQIVNDFQKGDIAEGYSVSREKKESFPLTVTSAQKNPTAFYLCASSTGRRGEKLFFGSGTQLSVL.

The chain links TRBV29-1 to TRBJ2-2; 11 nucleotides match TRBD2. CDR3 length: 14 residues. The V gene's germline CDR1 is SQVTM and CDR2 ANQGSEA. Trimming at V came to 6 bases and at J to 2 bases, leaving 2 bases not matched to a gene. This chain's CDR3 is CSVGTSGNTGELFF. Written as DNA, the CDR3 is TGCAGCGTAGGGACTAGCGGAAACACCGGGGAGCTGTTTTTT.

The chain has TRBV28 and TRBJ2-1; TRBD2 aligns across 12 bases. Germline V lookup: CDR1 MDHEN, CDR2 SYDVKM. The CDR3 has 14 amino acids. With 4 bases clipped from V and 5 bases from J, the junction kept 0 bases outside the gene matches. CDR3 DNA: TGTGCCAGCAGTTCTAGCGGGAGGGACAATGAGCAGTTCTTC. Amino acid sequence: CASSSSGRDNEQFF.

In this sample, this clone turned up once. V gene TRBV27 combines with J gene TRBJ2-2; 12 nucleotides line up with TRBD2. Germline CDR1 is MNHEY and CDR2 is SMNVEV (reference sequence). Trimming removed 4 bases from V and 5 bases from J; junction bases left unmatched: 14. The CDR3 has 19 amino acids. DNA for the CDR3: TGTGCCAGCAGTTGGCCCCCCCCCGGACTAGCGGGATTTACCGGGGAGCTGTTTTTT. Its translation: CASSWPPPGLAGFTGELFF.

The J gene is TRBJ1-2, the V gene TRBV2; 8 positions match TRBD1. The CDR3 has 13 amino acids. Germline lookup yields CDR1 SNHLY and CDR2 FYNNEI. Unmatched junction bases numbered 2, after V lost 5 bases and J lost 3 bases. CDR3 region: CASSTQGDYGYTF. The CDR3 bases are TGTGCCAGCAGTACACAGGGGGACTATGGCTACACCTTC.

This clone was found once. This chain joins TRBV5-1 and TRBJ2-4; D is unresolved. This CDR3 has 11 amino acids. Trimming took 0 bases from V and 5 from J, leaving 0 bases between them. Germline V gene lookup returns CDR1 SGHRS and CDR2 YFSETQ. DNA of the CDR3: TGCGCCAGCAGCTTGGAAAACATTCAGTACTTC. It encodes CASSLENIQYF.

This clone was detected once. CDR3 coding DNA: TGCGCCAGCAGCCAAGCTAGCGGTCCGACGGGGGATGAGCAGTTCTTC. Amino acids: CASSQASGPTGDEQFF. The chain employs TRBV4-1 and TRBJ2-1; TRBD2 agrees at 7 bases. CDR3 size: 16 residues. V shed 1 base and J 8 bases; nucleotides not matched to a gene: 11. Per the germline V gene, CDR1 is MGHRA and CDR2 is YSYEKL.

The chain carries TRBV6-5 and TRBJ2-3; 8 bases fit TRBD2. After removal of 2 bases from V and 6 bases from J, the junction contained 4 bases not matched to a gene. The CDR3 has 14 residues. Germline-derived CDR1 and CDR2 are MNHEY and SVGAGI. Written as DNA, the CDR3 is TGTGCCAGCAGTTACCGCCCGGGAGGGGATACGCAGTATTTT. This codes for CASSYRPGGDTQYF.

The rearrangement links TRBV15 to TRBJ2-7; possible D gene TRBD1, 5 bases. V was trimmed by 0 bases and J by 5 bases, leaving 11 bases between them. The CDR3 totals 14 residues. The germline V gene encodes CDR1 LNHNV and CDR2 YYDKDF (reference sequence). This chain's CDR3 is CATSRDLGANEQYF. The CDR3 DNA follows: TGTGCCACCAGCAGAGATCTAGGGGCTAACGAGCAGTACTTC.

This chain joins TRBV7-9 and TRBJ1-4; D is undetermined. V dropped 1 base and J dropped 8 bases, with 5 bases sitting between them. The CDR3 length is 12 residues. Germline V gene lookup returns CDR1 SEHNR and CDR2 FQNEAQ (reference sequence). CDR3 nucleotide sequence: TGTGCCAGCAGCTTAGATCTCGAAAAACTGTTTTTT. This sequence encodes CASSLDLEKLFF.

V and J are TRBV30 and TRBJ1-4; tentative D call: TRBD1 (5 bases). Trimming took 4 bases from V and 4 from J, leaving 13 bases between them. From germline, CDR1 is GTSNPN and CDR2 SVGIG (reference sequence). The CDR3 is made up of 14 amino acids. CDR3 DNA sequence: TGTGCCTGGACGGAGGGGCCGTATAATGAAAAACTGTTTTTT. Translated, it gives CAWTEGPYNEKLFF.

This chain links TRBV25-1 with TRBJ1-4, with unresolved D. Germline V gene data show CDR1 as MGHDK and CDR2 as SYGVNS. The ends were cut back, 8 bases at V and 0 bases at J, with 10 bases in the middle. CDR3 length equals 14 residues. This CDR3 is CASRSPATNEKLFF. The CDR3 coding sequence is TGTGCCAGCCGGTCGCCAGCAACTAATGAAAAACTGTTTTTT.

The chain employs TRBV15 and TRBJ1-1; D possibly corresponds to TRBD1 (5 bases). The CDR3 is 15 residues long. Germline lookup yields CDR1 LNHNV and CDR2 YYDKDF (reference sequence). Between the trimmed V and J ends, which lost 0 bases and 1 base, there was a span of 9 bases. The CDR3 region is CATSRDRGTNTEAFF. In DNA, the CDR3 is TGTGCCACCAGCAGAGATCGGGGGACGAACACTGAAGCTTTCTTT.

The V and J genes are TRBV27 and TRBJ2-1; 14 bases agree with TRBD2. Germline CDR1 reads MNHEY; CDR2 reads SMNVEV (reference sequence). The CDR3 covers 15 residues. The junction had 5 bases not matched to a gene; V was cut back by 4 bases and J by 9 bases. This CDR3 reads CASSSRLAGGGEQFF. In DNA, the CDR3 is TGTGCCAGCAGTTCTAGACTAGCGGGAGGGGGTGAGCAGTTCTTC.